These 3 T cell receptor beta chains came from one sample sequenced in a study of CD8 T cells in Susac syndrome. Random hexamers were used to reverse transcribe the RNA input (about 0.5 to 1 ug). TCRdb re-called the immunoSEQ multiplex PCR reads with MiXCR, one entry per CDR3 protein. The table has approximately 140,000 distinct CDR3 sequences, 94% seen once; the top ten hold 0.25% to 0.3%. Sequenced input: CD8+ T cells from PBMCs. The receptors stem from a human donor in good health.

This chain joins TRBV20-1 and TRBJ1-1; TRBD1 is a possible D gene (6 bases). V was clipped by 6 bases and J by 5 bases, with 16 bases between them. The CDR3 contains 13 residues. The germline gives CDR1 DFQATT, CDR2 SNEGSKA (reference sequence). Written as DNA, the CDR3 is TGCAGTGCCCCAGGGGCGTCGGTAACTGAAGCTTTCTTT. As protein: CSAPGASVTEAFF.

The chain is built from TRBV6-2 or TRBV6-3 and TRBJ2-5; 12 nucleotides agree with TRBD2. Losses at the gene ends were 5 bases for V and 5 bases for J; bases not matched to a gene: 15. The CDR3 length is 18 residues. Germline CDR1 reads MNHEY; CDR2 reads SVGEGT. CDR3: CASSIPGLAGNFRETQYF. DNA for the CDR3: TGTGCCAGCAGTATACCGGGACTAGCGGGTAACTTCCGGGAGACCCAGTACTTC.

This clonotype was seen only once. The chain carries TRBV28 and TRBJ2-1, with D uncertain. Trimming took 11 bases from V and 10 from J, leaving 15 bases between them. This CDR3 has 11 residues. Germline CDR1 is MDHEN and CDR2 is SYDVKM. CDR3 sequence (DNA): TGTGCCGCTCACTGGGGAAACGAGCAGTTCTTC. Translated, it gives CAAHWGNEQFF. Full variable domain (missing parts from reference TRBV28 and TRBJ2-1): DVKVTQSSRYLVKRTGEKVFLECVQDMDHENMFWYRQDPGLGLRLIYFSYDVKMKEKGDIPEGYSVSREKKERFSLILESASTNQTSMYLCAAHWGNEQFFGPGTRLTVL.